This TCR beta chain comes out of a study of identifying expanded T cells in peripheral blood. The CDR3 is 17 amino acids. In germline, CDR1 is SGHDN, CDR2 FVKESK. The germline V and J ends were trimmed by 0 bases and 2 bases, with 11 bases remaining between them. Findings of the study overall: Variance in clone template counts between approximately two-week samples significantly increased with total template count across all healthy donors.

Remarks on this clone: Its antigen is not known.

Clones were read by immunoSEQ multiplex PCR, and TCRdb kept only the in-frame ones, dropping some. The sample holds approximately 80,000 clones; approximately 84% are singletons and the top ten take about 20%. No infections or other immune events were documented during collection. The gene calls are TRBV14 and TRBJ2-6; D gene uncertain. The TCR was taken from a person aged 18 to 75 in good health. Sample: blood. CDR3 DNA: TGTGCCAGCAGCCAAGATTTAACCTGGACTGGGGCCAACGTCCTGACTTTC. It is translated as CASSQDLTWTGANVLTF.